What follows are 29 T cell receptor beta chains derived from one specimen sequenced in a study of early T cells in non-severe SARS-CoV-2 infection. Each CDR3 protein gets one entry after TCRdb re-called the 5' RACE reads with MiXCR. Among about 76,000 distinct CDR3 sequences, 15% to 19% were seen once, and the ten largest hold 12%. The sequencing sample was made of whole blood. The receptors stem from an adult who was a healthcare worker with PCR-confirmed SARS-CoV-2 infection or an uninfected control (not recorded which).

The sample holds a few counts of this clonotype. The V and J genes are TRBV27 and TRBJ2-7; D may match TRBD1 or TRBD2 (6 bases each). The CDR3 has 13 residues. Trimming took off 6 bases at V and 6 bases at J, with 15 bases between the two ends. Germline CDR1 reads MNHEY; CDR2 reads SMNVEV (reference sequence). CDR3 sequence: CASRERGTLEQYF. The CDR3 DNA follows: TGTGCCAGCAGGGAAAGGGGGACTCTCGAGCAGTACTTC.

The gene calls are TRBV19 and TRBJ1-1, with D perhaps TRBD1 (6 bases). The CDR3 contains 13 residues. Germline lookup yields CDR1 LNHDA and CDR2 SQIVND (reference sequence). V lost 3 bases, J lost 4 bases, and 9 bases lay in between. The CDR3 spells CASSINRVTEAFF. DNA of the CDR3: TGTGCCAGTAGTATCAACAGGGTCACTGAAGCTTTCTTT.

A few counts support this clonotype. The chain links TRBV29-1 to TRBJ2-1; 7 nucleotides line up with TRBD2. V shed 7 bases and J 12 bases; nucleotides not matched to a gene: 21. Per germline, CDR1 SQVTM and CDR2 ANQGSEA. CDR3 length: 15 amino acids. In DNA, the CDR3 is TGCAGCGCCGGGGGTGGGCGGGAGCCACCCCATGGGCAGTTCTTC. Protein sequence: CSAGGGREPPHGQFF.

The chain couples TRBV9 to TRBJ1-1, with a weak D call TRBD1 (5 bases). V lost 1 base to trimming and J lost 3 bases, with 13 bases between them. Germline V CDR1 and CDR2: SGDLS, YYNGEE. The CDR3 has 15 amino acids. CDR3 nucleotides: TGTGCCAGCAGCGTATTGTCCGAAGGGGACACTGAAGCTTTCTTT. Translation: CASSVLSEGDTEAFF.

This clonotype was seen ten or more times. The chain uses TRBV15 and TRBJ2-1, with a tentative D call TRBD1 (6 bases). Between the trimmed V and J ends, which lost 0 bases and 9 bases, there was a span of 12 bases. Germline CDR1 is LNHNV and CDR2 is YYDKDF (reference sequence). The CDR3 is 14 residues long. CDR3 region: CATSRDRGRAEQFF. In nucleotides, the CDR3 is TGTGCCACCAGCAGAGACAGGGGACGGGCTGAGCAGTTCTTC.

The chain links TRBV12-3 or TRBV12-4 to TRBJ1-2; no firm D call. Trimming removed 4 bases at V and 4 bases at J, with 7 bases between. This CDR3 region has 12 residues. The CDR3 reads CASSSRLYGYTF. The CDR3 region has the DNA TGTGCCAGCAGTTCGAGACTCTATGGCTACACCTTC.

This clonotype has at least ten counts. CDR3: CASSFASPAYEQYF. CDR3 nucleotide sequence: TGTGCCAGCAGTTTTGCAAGTCCCGCCTACGAGCAGTACTTC. V and J are TRBV27 and TRBJ2-7; D ambiguous. The CDR3 runs to 14 residues. Germline V gene lookup returns CDR1 MNHEY and CDR2 SMNVEV (reference sequence). Trimming left V 3 bases short and J 2 bases short, with 11 bases between.

This clonotype was found a few times. This chain links TRBV7-9 with TRBJ1-1, with TRBD1 identical over 8 bases. The CDR3 runs 15 residues. With 2 bases clipped from V and 2 bases from J, the junction kept 4 bases outside the gene matches. CDR1 is SEHNR, CDR2 FQNEAQ, per germline (reference sequence). CDR3 protein: CASSLIGTGNTEAFF. The CDR3 region has the DNA TGTGCCAGCAGCTTAATTGGGACAGGTAACACTGAAGCTTTCTTT.

As to this clonotype: This CDR3 is missing its conserved last phenylalanine or tryptophan, likely due to a read error. This chain links TRBV9 with TRBJ2-7, with 7 nucleotides matching TRBD1. CDR3 length equals 15 residues. The V segment lost 4 bases and the J segment 4 bases; nucleotides outside the gene matches: 11. Germline CDR1 SGDLS, CDR2 YYNGEE. The CDR3 reads CASSTQPGTAYEQYS. CDR3 sequence (DNA): TGTGCCAGCAGCACTCAACCGGGGACAGCTTACGAGCAGTACTCC.

The chain employs TRBV7-8 and TRBJ2-3; no clear D. Germline assignment: CDR1 SGHVS and CDR2 FQNEAQ. The CDR3 loop spans 13 amino acids. V was shortened by 5 bases and J by 4 bases, with 10 bases between the two germline ends. The CDR3 region has the DNA TGTGCCAGCAGCCTCACGGCGGCAGATACGCAGTATTTT. Protein sequence: CASSLTAADTQYF.

V and J are TRBV29-1 and TRBJ2-5, with 9 nucleotides matching TRBD1. The CDR3 has 12 amino acids. The V and J ends lost 7 bases and 3 bases, in that order; junction bases with no gene match: 3. Germline values: CDR1 SQVTM, CDR2 ANQGSEA. This CDR3 is CSAGTGKETQYF. The CDR3, as DNA: TGCAGCGCCGGGACAGGGAAAGAGACCCAGTACTTC.

The chain couples TRBV4-1 to TRBJ1-6, with 9 bases fitting TRBD1. This CDR3 is built from 16 residues. The ends lost 5 bases at V and 9 bases at J; junction bases unmatched: 11. Per germline, CDR1 MGHRA and CDR2 YSYEKL. CDR3 region: CASSTTTGGIGSPLHF. As DNA, the CDR3 is TGCGCCAGCAGCACAACCACAGGGGGCATAGGTTCACCCCTCCACTTT.

The chain uses TRBV19 and TRBJ1-2; no clear D gene. This CDR3 is built from 14 residues. CDR1 is LNHDA and CDR2 is SQIVND in the germline V gene (reference sequence). V was trimmed by 6 bases and J by 5 bases, leaving 16 bases between them. This CDR3 reads CASRSTGSRYGYTF. In DNA, the CDR3 is TGTGCCAGTAGGAGCACGGGGAGTCGGTATGGCTACACCTTC.

This clonotype was detected only a few times. The rearrangement links TRBV6-6 to TRBJ1-2; no clear D. The CDR3 is 13 residues long. V lost 6 bases to trimming and J lost 4 bases, with 12 bases between them. Per the germline V gene, CDR1 is MNHNY and CDR2 is SVGAGI (reference sequence). In DNA form, the CDR3 reads TGTGCCAGCAGCTCTGACGGATTCTATGGCTACACCTTC. Protein: CASSSDGFYGYTF.

The chain has TRBV18 and TRBJ2-7, with no clear D. Per the germline V gene, CDR1 is KGHSH and CDR2 is LQKENI. This CDR3 has 12 amino acids. Trimming stripped 3 bases from V and 4 bases from J, with 7 bases between. The CDR3 nucleotides read TGTGCCAGCTCACCTGAGCAATACGAGCAGTACTTC. Amino acids: CASSPEQYEQYF.

This clonotype appeared a few times. This chain uses TRBV9 with TRBJ2-5; no clear D. CDR1 and CDR2 from the germline V gene are SGDLS and YYNGEE. The CDR3 consists of 16 residues. The V and J ends lost 5 bases and 4 bases respectively, with 21 bases between them. CDR3 protein: CASSPMTHASRETQYF. The CDR3 DNA reads as TGTGCCAGCAGTCCGATGACACACGCCTCGCGAGAGACCCAGTACTTC.

The chain is built from TRBV9 and TRBJ2-7; 10 nucleotides align to TRBD2. The CDR3 has 16 residues. Germline CDR1 and CDR2: SGDLS and YYNGEE. V lost 2 bases to trimming and J lost 0 bases; unmatched junction nucleotides: 5. The CDR3 reads CASSVDPSGSSYEQYF. The CDR3 DNA is TGTGCCAGCAGCGTGGACCCTAGCGGGAGCTCCTACGAGCAGTACTTC.

Only a few counts were recorded for this clonotype. V gene TRBV24-1 combines with J gene TRBJ2-3; 12 bases are shared with TRBD2. The CDR3 consists of 16 residues. V trimming: 4 bases; J trimming: 4 bases; junction bases outside the gene matches: 5. Germline V lookup: CDR1 KGHDR, CDR2 SFDVKD. The CDR3, as DNA: TGTGCCACCAGTGAATTGACTAGCGGGAGTCCAGATACGCAGTATTTT. Translating it yields CATSELTSGSPDTQYF.

The chain combines TRBV9 with TRBJ2-7; D is undetermined. V lost 2 bases and J lost 3, with 9 bases in between. CDR1 SGDLS and CDR2 YYNGEE come from the germline V gene. The CDR3 is 13 amino acids. The DNA for the CDR3 is TGTGCCAGCAGCGTGGACGGCGACTACGAGCAGTACTTC. Encoded protein: CASSVDGDYEQYF.

This clonotype came up many times. The chain joins TRBV5-1 to TRBJ2-1; 8 nucleotides match TRBD2. The CDR3 is 17 amino acids. The germline gives CDR1 SGHRS, CDR2 YFSETQ. V trimming: 1 base; J trimming: 0 bases; junction bases outside the gene matches: 6. CDR3 DNA: TGCGCCAGCAGCTTGTTAGGCGGGGGGAGCTCCTACAATGAGCAGTTCTTC. Translation: CASSLLGGGSSYNEQFF.

This clonotype was counted between two and nine times. The chain joins TRBV7-6 to TRBJ2-5, with 10 bases that match TRBD2. The CDR3 contains 14 residues. In germline, CDR1 is SGHVS, CDR2 FNYEAQ. J was trimmed by 4 bases and V by 5 bases; bases with no gene match: 4. The CDR3 DNA reads as TGTGCCAGCAGCACCGGGACTAGCGTAGAGACCCAGTACTTC. Amino acid sequence: CASSTGTSVETQYF.

The V gene is TRBV7-2, the J gene TRBJ1-1; TRBD1 is a possible D gene (6 bases). Germline CDR1 SGHTA, CDR2 FQGNSA. This CDR3 spans 12 amino acids. V lost 8 bases to trimming and J lost 7 bases, with 14 bases between them. In DNA, the CDR3 is TGTGCCAGCGCGGGGGCTACCGTTGAAGCTTTCTTT. It codes for CASAGATVEAFF.

This clonotype was found once. This rearrangement joins TRBV6-2 or TRBV6-3 to TRBJ2-7; no definite D call. The CDR3 consists of 12 residues. The V gene's germline CDR1 is MNHEY and CDR2 SVGEGT. Trimming removed 8 bases at V and 4 bases at J, with 12 bases between. DNA for the CDR3: TGTGCCAGCCTCGAGGTCCCTTACGAGCAGTACTTC. It yields the protein CASLEVPYEQYF.

This clonotype has just a few counts. The chain uses TRBV6-2 or TRBV6-3 and TRBJ2-7; tentatively, D is TRBD1 (6 bases). The CDR3 totals 12 residues. Per germline, CDR1 MNHEY and CDR2 SVGEGT. Trimming took 6 bases from V and 9 from J, leaving 15 bases between them. CDR3 sequence reads: CASSRQANTQYF. In DNA form, the CDR3 reads TGTGCCAGCAGCCGACAGGCTAATACGCAGTACTTC.

This sequence joins TRBV21-1 and TRBJ2-1; the table's D gene call, TRBD2, was not cross checked with the DNA. TRBV21-1 is reported as a pseudogene. This CDR3 is 14 amino acids long. The chain's CDR3 is CASRSSGGVDEQFF. In nucleotides, the CDR3 is TGTGCCAGCAGATCTAGCGGGGGGGTCGATGAGCAGTTCTTC.

The chain carries TRBV9 and TRBJ2-7; D call uncertain. Germline V lookup: CDR1 SGDLS, CDR2 YYNGEE. The CDR3 totals 10 residues. With 6 bases removed from V and 6 bases from J, the gap between germline ends came to 7 bases. CDR3 sequence: CASTPREQYF. The CDR3 region has the DNA TGTGCCAGCACCCCTCGCGAGCAGTACTTC.

The chain links TRBV20-1 to TRBJ2-7, with 7 nucleotides matching TRBD2. The germline CDR1 and CDR2 sequences are DFQATT and SNEGSKA (reference sequence). The V and J ends lost 0 bases and 2 bases, in that order; junction bases with no gene match: 10. This CDR3 has 16 amino acids. This CDR3 reads CSAREWAAGVTYEQYF. The CDR3 DNA reads as TGCAGTGCTAGAGAATGGGCGGCGGGGGTAACCTACGAGCAGTACTTC.

The chain is built from TRBV9 and TRBJ2-3; a possible D gene is TRBD2 (5 bases). The germline gives CDR1 SGDLS, CDR2 YYNGEE. Trimming removed 0 bases at V and 3 bases at J, with 8 bases between. This CDR3 is built from 14 residues. CDR3 in amino acids: CASSVGLATDTQYF. For the CDR3, the DNA is TGTGCCAGCAGCGTAGGGCTAGCAACAGATACGCAGTATTTT.

The rearrangement joins TRBV7-9 to TRBJ2-5; D remains ambiguous. Germline CDR1 is SEHNR and CDR2 is FQNEAQ (reference sequence). This CDR3 region has 12 residues. V lost 5 bases and J lost 9, with 13 bases in between. As DNA, the CDR3 is TGTGCCAGCAGCCAAAGGCGGAAGGCCCAGTACTTC. It specifies CASSQRRKAQYF.